This T cell receptor (beta chain) derives from a study of blood T cell repertoires in COVID-19. The data were produced by immunoSEQ multiplex PCR, yet TCRdb's version contains in-frame clones alone and is incomplete. The sample records 100,000 to 150,000 clones, about 92% being singletons. The CDR3 is 16 residues long. V lost 5 bases and J lost 0; bases outside the gene matches: 6. Germline V CDR1 and CDR2: LGHNT, FRNRAP. The sample was peripheral blood. The chain uses TRBV12-5 and TRBJ1-4; 7 positions agree with TRBD1. This clonotype originated in a man in his sixties with COVID-19, enrolled during active disease. The CDR3 DNA is TGTGCTAGTGGTACAGGGGTAACGGCAACTAATGAAAAACTGTTTTTT. Its translation is CASGTGVTATNEKLFF.